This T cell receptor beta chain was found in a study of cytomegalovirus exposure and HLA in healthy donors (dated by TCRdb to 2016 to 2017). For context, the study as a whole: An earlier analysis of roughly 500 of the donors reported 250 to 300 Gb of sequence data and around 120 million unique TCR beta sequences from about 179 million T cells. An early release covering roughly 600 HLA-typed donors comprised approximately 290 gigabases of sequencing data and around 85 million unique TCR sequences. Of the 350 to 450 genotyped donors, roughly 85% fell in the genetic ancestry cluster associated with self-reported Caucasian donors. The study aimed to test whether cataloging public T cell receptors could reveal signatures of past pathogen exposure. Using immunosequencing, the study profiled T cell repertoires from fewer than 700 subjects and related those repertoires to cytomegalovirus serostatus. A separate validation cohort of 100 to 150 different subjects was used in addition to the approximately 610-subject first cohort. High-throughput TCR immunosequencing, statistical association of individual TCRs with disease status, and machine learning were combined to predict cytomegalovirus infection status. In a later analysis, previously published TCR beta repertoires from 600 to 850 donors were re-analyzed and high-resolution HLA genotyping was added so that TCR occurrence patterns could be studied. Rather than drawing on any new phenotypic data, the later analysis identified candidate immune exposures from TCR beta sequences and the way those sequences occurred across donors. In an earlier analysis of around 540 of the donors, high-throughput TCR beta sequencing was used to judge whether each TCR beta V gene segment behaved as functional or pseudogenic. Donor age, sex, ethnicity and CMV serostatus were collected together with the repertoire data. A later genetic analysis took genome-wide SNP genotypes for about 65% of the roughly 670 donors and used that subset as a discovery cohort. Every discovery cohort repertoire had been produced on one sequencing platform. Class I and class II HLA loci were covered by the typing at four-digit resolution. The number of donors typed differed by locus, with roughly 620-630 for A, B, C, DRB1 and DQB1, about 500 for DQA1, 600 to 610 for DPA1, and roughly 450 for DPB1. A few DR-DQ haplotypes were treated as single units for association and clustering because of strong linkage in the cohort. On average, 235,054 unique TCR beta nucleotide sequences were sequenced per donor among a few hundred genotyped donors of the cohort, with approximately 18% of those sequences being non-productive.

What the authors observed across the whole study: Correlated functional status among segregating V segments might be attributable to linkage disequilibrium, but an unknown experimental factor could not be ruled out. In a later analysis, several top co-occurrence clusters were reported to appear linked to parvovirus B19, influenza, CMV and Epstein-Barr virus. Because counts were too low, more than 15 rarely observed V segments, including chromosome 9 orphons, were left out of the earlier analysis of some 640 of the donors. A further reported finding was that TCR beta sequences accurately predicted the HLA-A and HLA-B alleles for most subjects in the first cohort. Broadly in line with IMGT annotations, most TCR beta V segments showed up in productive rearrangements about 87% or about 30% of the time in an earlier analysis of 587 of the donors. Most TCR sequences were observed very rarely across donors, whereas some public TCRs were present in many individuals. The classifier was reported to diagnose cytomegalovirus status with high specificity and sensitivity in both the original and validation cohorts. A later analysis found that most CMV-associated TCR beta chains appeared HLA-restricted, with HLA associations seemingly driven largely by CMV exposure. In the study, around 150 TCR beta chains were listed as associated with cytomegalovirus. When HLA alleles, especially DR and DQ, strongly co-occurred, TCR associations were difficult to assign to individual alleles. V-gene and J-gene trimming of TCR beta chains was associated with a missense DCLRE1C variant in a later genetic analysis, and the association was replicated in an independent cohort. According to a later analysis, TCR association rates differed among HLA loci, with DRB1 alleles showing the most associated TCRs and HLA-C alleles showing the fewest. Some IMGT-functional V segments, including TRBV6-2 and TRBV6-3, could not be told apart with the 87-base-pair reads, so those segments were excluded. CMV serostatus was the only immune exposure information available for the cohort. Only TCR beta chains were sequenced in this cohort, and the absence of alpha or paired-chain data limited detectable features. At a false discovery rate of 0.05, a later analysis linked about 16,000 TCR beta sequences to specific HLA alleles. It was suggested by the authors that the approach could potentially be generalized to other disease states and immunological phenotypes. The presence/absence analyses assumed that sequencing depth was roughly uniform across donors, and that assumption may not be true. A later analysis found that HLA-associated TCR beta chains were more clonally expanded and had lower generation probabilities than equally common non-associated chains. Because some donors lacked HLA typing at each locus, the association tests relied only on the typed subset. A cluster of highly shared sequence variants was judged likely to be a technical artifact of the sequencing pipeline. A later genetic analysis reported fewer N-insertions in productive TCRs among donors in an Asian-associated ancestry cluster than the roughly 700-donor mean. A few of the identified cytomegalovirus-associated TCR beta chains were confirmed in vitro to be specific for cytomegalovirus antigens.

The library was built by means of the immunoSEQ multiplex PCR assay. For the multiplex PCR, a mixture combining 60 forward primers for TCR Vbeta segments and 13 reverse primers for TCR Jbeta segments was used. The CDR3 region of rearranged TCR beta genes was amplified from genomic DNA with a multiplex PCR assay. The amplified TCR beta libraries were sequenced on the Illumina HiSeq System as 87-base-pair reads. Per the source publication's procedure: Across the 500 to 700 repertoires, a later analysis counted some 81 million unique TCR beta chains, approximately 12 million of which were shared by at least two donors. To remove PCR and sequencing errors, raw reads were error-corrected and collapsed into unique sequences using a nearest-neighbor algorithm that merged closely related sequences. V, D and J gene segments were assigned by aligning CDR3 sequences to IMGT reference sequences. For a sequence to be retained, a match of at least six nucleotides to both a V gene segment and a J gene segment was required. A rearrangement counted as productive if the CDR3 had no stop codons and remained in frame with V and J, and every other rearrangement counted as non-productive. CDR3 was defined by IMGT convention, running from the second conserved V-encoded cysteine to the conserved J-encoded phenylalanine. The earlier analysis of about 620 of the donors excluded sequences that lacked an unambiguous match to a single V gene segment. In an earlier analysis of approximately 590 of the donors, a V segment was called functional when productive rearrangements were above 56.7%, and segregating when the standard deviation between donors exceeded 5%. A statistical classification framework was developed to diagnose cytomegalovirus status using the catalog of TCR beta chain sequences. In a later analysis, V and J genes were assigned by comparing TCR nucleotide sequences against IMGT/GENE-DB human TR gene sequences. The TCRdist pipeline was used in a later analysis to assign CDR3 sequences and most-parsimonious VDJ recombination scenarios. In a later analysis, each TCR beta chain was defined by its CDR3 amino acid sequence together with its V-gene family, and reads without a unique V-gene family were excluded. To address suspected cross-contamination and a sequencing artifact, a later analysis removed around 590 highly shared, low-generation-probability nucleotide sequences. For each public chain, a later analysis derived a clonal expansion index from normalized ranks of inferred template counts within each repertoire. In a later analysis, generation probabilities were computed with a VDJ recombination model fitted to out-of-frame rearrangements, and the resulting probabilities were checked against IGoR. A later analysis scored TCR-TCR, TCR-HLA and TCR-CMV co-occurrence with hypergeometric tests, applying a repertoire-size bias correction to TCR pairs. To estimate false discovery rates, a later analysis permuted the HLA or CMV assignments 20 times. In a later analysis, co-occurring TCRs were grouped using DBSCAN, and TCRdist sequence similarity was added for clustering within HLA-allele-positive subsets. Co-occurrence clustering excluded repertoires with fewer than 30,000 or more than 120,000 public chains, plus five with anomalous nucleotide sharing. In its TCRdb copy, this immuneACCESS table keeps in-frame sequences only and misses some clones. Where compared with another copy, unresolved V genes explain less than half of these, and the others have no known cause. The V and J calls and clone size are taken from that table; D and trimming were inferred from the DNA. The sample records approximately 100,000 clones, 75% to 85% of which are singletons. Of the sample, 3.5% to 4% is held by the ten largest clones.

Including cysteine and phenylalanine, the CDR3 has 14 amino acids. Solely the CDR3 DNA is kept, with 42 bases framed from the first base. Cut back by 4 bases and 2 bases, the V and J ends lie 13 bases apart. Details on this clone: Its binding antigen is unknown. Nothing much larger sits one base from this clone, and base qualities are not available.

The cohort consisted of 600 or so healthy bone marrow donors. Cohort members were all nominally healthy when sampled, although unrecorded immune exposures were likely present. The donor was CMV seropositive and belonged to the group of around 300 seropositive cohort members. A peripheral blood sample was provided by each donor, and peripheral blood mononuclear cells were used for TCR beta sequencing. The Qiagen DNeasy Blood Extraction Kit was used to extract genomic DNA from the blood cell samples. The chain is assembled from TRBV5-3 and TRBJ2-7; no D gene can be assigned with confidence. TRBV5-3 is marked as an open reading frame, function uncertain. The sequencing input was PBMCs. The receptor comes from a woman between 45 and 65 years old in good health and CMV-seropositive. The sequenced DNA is TGTGCCAGAAGCCTTATGACTGTCCCCTACGAGCAGTACTTC. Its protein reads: CARSLMTVPYEQYF.